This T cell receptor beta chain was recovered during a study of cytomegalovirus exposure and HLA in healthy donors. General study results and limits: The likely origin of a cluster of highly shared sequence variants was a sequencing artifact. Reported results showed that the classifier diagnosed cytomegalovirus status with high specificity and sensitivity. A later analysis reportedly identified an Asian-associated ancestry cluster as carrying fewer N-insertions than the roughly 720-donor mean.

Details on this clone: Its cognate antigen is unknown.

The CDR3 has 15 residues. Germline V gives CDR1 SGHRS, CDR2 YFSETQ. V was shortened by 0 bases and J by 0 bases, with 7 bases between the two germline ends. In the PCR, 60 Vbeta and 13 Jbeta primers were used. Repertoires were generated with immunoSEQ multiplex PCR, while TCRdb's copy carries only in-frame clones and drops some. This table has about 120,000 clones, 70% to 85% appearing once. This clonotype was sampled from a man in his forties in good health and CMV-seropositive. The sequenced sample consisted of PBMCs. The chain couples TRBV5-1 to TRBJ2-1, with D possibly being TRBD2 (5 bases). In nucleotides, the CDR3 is TGCGCCAGCAGCTTGGATGGAGGCTCCTACAATGAGCAGTTCTTC. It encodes CASSLDGGSYNEQFF.